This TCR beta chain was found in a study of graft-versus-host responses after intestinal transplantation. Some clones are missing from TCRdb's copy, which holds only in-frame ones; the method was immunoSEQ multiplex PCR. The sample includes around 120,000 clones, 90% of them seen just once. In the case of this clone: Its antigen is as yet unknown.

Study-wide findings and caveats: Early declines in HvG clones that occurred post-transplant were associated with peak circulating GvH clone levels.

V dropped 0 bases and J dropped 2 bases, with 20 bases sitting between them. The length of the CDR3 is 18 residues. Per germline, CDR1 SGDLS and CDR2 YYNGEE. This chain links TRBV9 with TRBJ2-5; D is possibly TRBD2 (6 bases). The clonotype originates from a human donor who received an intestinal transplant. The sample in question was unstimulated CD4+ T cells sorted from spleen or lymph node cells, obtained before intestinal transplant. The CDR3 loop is CASSVGLRAGLRQETQYF. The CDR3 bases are TGTGCCAGCAGCGTAGGTCTGCGGGCGGGGCTTAGGCAAGAGACCCAGTACTTC.